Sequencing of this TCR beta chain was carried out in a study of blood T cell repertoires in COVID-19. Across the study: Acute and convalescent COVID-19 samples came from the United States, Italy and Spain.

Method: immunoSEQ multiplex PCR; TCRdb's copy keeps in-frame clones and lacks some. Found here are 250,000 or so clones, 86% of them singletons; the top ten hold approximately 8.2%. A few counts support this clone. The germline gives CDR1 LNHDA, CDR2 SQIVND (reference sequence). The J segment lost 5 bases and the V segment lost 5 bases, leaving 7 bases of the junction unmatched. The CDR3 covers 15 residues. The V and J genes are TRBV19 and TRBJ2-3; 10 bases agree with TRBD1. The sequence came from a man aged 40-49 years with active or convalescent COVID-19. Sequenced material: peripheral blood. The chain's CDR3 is CASSASRDRGDTQYF. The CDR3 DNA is TGTGCCAGTAGTGCGTCCCGGGACAGGGGAGATACGCAGTATTTT.